This T cell receptor beta chain was documented in a study of blood T cells in healthy people across ages (dated by TCRdb to between 2015 and 2016). About the full investigation: In model experiments, template switching captured roughly one uniquely barcoded TCR beta cDNA molecule for every two T cells. Using deep sequencing normalized with unique cDNA molecular identifiers, the study measured how TCR beta repertoire diversity changes with age. Four age groups were formed from the donors: young (average approximately 15 years), middle-aged (approximately 39), aged (approximately 60) and long-lived (about 80). To avoid experimental bias, donors of different ages were spread randomly across the sequencing lanes. For two donors (one aged 18 to 30 and one aged 80 or older), the study analyzed two additional independent replicas of 1 million unique cDNA reads from the same blood draw. Summary of the overall study and its limitations: Since profiling was done on bulk unsorted PBMCs, naive and antigen-experienced compartments could not be conclusively compared. Observed TCR beta diversity per million T cells fell roughly linearly with age, and a significant reduction was already apparent by age about 38. The percentage of naive T cells measured by flow cytometry correlated strongly with observed TCR beta diversity. The long-lived group showed more naive CD4+ T cells, fewer expanded clones and increased TCR diversity than the aged group, suggesting age selection. The CMV infection status of donors was not known, potentially confounding age-related changes in expanded clonotypes. Estimates of total diversity based on one million sequenced T cells were regarded as lower bounds and as underestimates.

Systemically healthy Caucasian individuals from Russia, some 38 in total and aged about 6 to 90 years, were included as donors. Each donor gave approximately 9.3 milliliters of peripheral blood, collected into EDTA-treated Vacutainer tubes. PBMCs were isolated by Ficoll-Paque density-gradient centrifugation, with at least 6 million obtained per sample. Total RNA, at least 6 micrograms per sample, was extracted from PBMCs with Trizol reagent. The percentages of naive CD45RAhigh/CD27high T cells were determined by flow cytometry on a PBMC aliquot from every donor. As regards this clonotype: This receptor's antigen is unknown. No much larger clonotype is one base removed from it; base qualities were not supplied.

From the cysteine up to the phenylalanine, the CDR3 has a length of 12 residues. Left in the record is the CDR3 DNA by itself, 36 bases read in frame from the first base. The V end loses 3 bases and the J end loses 3 bases, and a stretch of 3 bases separates them. The germline V gene provides CDR1 ENHRY and CDR2 SYGVKD. The receptor library was made with 5' RACE. The listed sequencing device is Illumina HiSeq 2500. The second PCR ran for roughly 7 to 11 cycles and used a J-beta primer mix along with a sample-barcoded 5' primer. A unique molecular identifier was introduced onto each TCR beta cDNA molecule by a template-switch 5' adaptor carrying 12 random nucleotides. Each sample yielded at least 3 million CDR3-containing paired-end reads. The Mint cDNA synthesis kit, primed by a TRBC-specific oligonucleotide, was used to synthesize first-strand cDNA from all RNA. After uracil-DNA glycosylase treatment, a first 18-cycle PCR used universal primers M1SS and BC2_uni_R on all cDNA. Concerning the study's data processing: For normalization, 1 million high-quality reads were randomly selected from each sample, with every read carrying a distinct molecular identifier. Reads with shared molecular identifiers were discarded instead of being binned into consensus sequences. MiTCR, run with a Q25 quality threshold and the strictest error-elimination algorithm, handled CDR3 identification, clonotype clustering and error correction. A nonparametric unseen species model using Euler transformation provided a lower-bound estimate of total TCR beta diversity. TCRdb redid the processing of the public reads, applying fastp at Q25 and MiXCR, and retained in-frame beta chains. Rows with a matching CDR3 protein are joined into one entry that keeps the most common DNA and genes. TCRdb's processing, not the authors', yielded these V and J calls. This sample lists roughly 900,000 distinct CDR3 sequences; around 49% were detected once. The ten largest clones capture under 15% of the sample.

The TCR was taken from a man aged 25 to 45 in good health. The chain is encoded by TRBV10-3 joined to TRBJ2-4, with the identity of the D gene unclear. The sequenced material came from blood. The CDR3 sequence is CAISDSKNIQYF. The DNA is TGTGCCATCAGTGACAGCAAAAACATTCAGTACTTC.